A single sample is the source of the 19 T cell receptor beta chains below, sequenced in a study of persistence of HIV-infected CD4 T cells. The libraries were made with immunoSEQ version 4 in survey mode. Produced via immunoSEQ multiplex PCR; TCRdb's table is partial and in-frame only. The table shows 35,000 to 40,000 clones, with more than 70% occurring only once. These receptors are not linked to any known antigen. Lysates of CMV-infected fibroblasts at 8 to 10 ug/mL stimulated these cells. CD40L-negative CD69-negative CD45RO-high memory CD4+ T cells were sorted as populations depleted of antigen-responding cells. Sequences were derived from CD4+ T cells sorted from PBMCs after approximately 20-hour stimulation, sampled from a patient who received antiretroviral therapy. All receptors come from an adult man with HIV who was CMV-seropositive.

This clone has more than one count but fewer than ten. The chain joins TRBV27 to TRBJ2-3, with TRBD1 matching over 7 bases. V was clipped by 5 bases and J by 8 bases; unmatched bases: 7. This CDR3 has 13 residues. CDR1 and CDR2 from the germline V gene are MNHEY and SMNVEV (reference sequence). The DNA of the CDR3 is TGTGCCAGCAGTCCCAGGGACAGAAGTACGCAGTATTTT. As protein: CASSPRDRSTQYF.

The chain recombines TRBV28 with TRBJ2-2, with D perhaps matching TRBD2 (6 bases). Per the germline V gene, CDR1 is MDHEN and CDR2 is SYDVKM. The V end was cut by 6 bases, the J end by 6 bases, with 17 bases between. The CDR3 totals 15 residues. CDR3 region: CASSAVGGYAGELFF. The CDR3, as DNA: TGTGCCAGCAGCGCCGTCGGAGGGTATGCCGGGGAGCTGTTTTTT.

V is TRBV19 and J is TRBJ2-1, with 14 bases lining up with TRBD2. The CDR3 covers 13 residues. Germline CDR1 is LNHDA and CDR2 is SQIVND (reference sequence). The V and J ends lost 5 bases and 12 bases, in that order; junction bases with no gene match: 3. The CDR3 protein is CASSFGLAGGQFF. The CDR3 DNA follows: TGTGCCAGTAGTTTCGGACTAGCGGGGGGGCAGTTCTTC.

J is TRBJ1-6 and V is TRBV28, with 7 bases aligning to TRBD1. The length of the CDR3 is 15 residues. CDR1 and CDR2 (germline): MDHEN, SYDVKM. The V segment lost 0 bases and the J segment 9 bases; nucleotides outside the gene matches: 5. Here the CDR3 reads CASSLWDRLISPLHF. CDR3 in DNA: TGTGCCAGCAGTTTATGGGACAGGCTTATTTCACCCCTCCACTTT.

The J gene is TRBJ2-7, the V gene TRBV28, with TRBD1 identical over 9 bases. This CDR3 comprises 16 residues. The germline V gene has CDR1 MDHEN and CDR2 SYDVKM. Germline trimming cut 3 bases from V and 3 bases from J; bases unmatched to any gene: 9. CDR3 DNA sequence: TGTGCCAGCAGTTTGTACGGAGAGGGACAGGGCTACGAGCAGTACTTC. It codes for CASSLYGEGQGYEQYF.

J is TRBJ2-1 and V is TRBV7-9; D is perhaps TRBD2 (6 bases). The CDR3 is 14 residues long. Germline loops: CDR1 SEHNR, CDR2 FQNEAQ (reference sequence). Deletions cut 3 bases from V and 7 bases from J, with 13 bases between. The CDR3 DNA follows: TGTGCCAGCAGCTTGGACTATTTACGAAATGAGCAGTTCTTC. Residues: CASSLDYLRNEQFF.

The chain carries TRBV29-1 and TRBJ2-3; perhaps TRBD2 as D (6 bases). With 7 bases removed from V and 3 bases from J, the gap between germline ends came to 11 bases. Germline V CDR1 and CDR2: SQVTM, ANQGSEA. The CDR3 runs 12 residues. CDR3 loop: CSGAGGTDTQYF. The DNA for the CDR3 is TGCAGCGGGGCTGGAGGGACAGATACGCAGTATTTT.

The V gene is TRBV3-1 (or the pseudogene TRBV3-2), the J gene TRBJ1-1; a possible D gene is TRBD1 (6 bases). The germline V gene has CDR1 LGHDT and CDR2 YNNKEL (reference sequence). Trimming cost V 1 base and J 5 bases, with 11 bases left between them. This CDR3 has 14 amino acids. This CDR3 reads CASSQAGGSTEAFF. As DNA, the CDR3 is TGTGCCAGCAGCCAAGCTGGGGGCAGTACTGAAGCTTTCTTT.

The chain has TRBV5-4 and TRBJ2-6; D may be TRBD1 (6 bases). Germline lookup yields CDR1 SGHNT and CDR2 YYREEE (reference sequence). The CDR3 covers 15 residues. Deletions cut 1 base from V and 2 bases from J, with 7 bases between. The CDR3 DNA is TGTGCCAGCAGCTTGAGGGGGACTGGGGCCAACGTCCTGACTTTC. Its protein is CASSLRGTGANVLTF.

As DNA, the CDR3 is TGCAGTGCTAGTGGGACAAGCAATCAGCCCCAGCATTTT. Translated: CSASGTSNQPQHF. The J gene is TRBJ1-5, the V gene TRBV20-1; tentatively, D is TRBD1 (6 bases). V lost 3 bases and J 1 base, leaving 7 bases between the germline ends. The CDR3 has 13 amino acids. The germline V gene has CDR1 DFQATT and CDR2 SNEGSKA (reference sequence).

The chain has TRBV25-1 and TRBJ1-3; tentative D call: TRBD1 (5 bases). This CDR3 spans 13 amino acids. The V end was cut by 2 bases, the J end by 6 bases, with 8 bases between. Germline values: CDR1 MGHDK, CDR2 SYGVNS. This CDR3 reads CASSEAGLNTIYF. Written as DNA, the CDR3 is TGTGCCAGCAGTGAAGCAGGGTTAAACACCATATATTTT.

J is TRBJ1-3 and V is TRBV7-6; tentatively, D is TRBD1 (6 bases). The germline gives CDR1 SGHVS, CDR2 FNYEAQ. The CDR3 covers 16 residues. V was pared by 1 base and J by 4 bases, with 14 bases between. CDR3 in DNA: TGTGCCAGCAGCTTAGGAGGCAGGGGAGCGGGAAACACCATATATTTT. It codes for CASSLGGRGAGNTIYF.

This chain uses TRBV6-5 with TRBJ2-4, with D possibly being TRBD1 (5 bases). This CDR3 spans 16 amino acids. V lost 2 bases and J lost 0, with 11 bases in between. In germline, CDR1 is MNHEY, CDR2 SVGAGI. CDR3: CASSYDRVIAKNIQYF. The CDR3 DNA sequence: TGTGCCAGCAGTTACGACAGAGTAATAGCCAAAAACATTCAGTACTTC.

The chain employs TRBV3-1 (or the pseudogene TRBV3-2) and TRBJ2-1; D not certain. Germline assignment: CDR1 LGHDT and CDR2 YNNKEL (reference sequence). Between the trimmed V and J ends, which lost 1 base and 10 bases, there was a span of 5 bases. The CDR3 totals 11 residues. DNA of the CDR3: TGTGCCAGCAGCCAAGTAGGGGAGCAGTTCTTC. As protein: CASSQVGEQFF.

CDR3 sequence: CASSLESGTAEKLFF. In nucleotides, the CDR3 is TGCGCCAGCAGCTTAGAATCGGGGACCGCGGAAAAACTGTTTTTT. This chain connects TRBV5-1 to TRBJ1-4; D possibly corresponds to TRBD1 (5 bases). CDR3 length equals 15 residues. The germline CDR1 and CDR2 sequences are SGHRS and YFSETQ. V lost 2 bases and J 8 bases, leaving 16 bases between the germline ends.

CDR3 sequence: CASSVGRENTEAFF. The DNA for the CDR3 is TGTGCCAGCAGCGTAGGGCGGGAGAACACTGAAGCTTTCTTT. The chain has TRBV9 and TRBJ1-1, with D uncertain. The CDR3 totals 14 residues. Trimming took off 0 bases at V and 1 base at J, with 7 bases between the two ends. Germline CDR1 is SGDLS and CDR2 is YYNGEE.

DNA of the CDR3: TGTGCCAGCAGCCAAGATTGGGGCGGGGGCCGGGGAACAGATACGCAGTATTTT. Its protein is CASSQDWGGGRGTDTQYF. This chain connects TRBV3-1 (or the pseudogene TRBV3-2) to TRBJ2-3; weak D call: TRBD2 (7 bases). Trimming took 0 bases from V and 3 from J, leaving 19 bases between them. In germline, CDR1 is LGHDT, CDR2 YNNKEL (reference sequence). This CDR3 comprises 18 residues.

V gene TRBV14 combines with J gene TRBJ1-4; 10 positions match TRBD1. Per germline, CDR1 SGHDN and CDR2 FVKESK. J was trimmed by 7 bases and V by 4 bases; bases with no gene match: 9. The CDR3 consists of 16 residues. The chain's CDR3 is CASSPISGTGVEKLFF. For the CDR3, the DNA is TGTGCCAGCAGCCCCATCTCCGGGACAGGGGTTGAAAAACTGTTTTTT.

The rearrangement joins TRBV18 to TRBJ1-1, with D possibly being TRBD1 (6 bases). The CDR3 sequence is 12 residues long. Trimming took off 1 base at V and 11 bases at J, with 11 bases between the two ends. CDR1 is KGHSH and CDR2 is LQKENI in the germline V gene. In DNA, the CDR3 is TGTGCCAGCTCACCACTACAGGGCGAGGCTTTCTTT. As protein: CASSPLQGEAFF.